Following are 12 T cell receptor beta chains from one sample sequenced in a study of lymphopenia after photon versus proton radiotherapy. Produced via immunoSEQ multiplex PCR; TCRdb's table is partial and in-frame only. Of 15,000 or so clones in the sample, roughly 88% were seen once. The source material was peripheral blood, sampled from a patient treated with proton-based radiotherapy. Every receptor here comes from a man aged 70-80 years with pancreatic cancer.

This rearrangement joins TRBV15 to TRBJ1-3; D ambiguous. The length of the CDR3 is 17 residues. Trimming pared 0 bases from V and 0 bases from J, leaving 12 bases between. CDR1 LNHNV and CDR2 YYDKDF come from the germline V gene (reference sequence). The CDR3 nucleotides read TGTGCCACCAGCAGAGATGCCAGGAGTCCCTCTGGAAACACCATATATTTT. This encodes CATSRDARSPSGNTIYF.

The CDR3 loop reads CASSPRTLETQYF. The CDR3 DNA sequence: TGTGCCAGCAGCCCTCGGACACTGGAGACCCAGTACTTC. V and J are TRBV5-4 and TRBJ2-5; a possible D gene is TRBD1 (5 bases). V shed 4 bases and J shed 5 bases, with 12 bases lying between them. CDR3 length: 13 residues. Germline V gene sequence: CDR1 SGHNT, CDR2 YYREEE (reference sequence).

This chain joins TRBV5-1 and TRBJ2-7, with 7 positions matching TRBD1. V was clipped by 4 bases and J by 2 bases; unmatched bases: 9. The germline V gene has CDR1 SGHRS and CDR2 YFSETQ. The CDR3 loop spans 15 amino acids. CDR3 region: CASSRGDSPPYEQYF. In nucleotides, the CDR3 is TGCGCCAGCAGCCGAGGGGACAGCCCCCCCTACGAGCAGTACTTC.

The DNA for the CDR3 is TGTGCCACCCCAAGGAGACAGGGAAACACCGGGGAGCTGTTTTTT. This translates into CATPRRQGNTGELFF. The V and J genes are TRBV19 and TRBJ2-2, with 7 bases that match TRBD1. The CDR3 has 15 residues. Trimming at V came to 10 bases and at J to 2 bases, leaving 10 bases not matched to a gene. Germline V gene data show CDR1 as LNHDA and CDR2 as SQIVND (reference sequence).

This sequence joins TRBV27 and TRBJ1-1, with 7 positions matching TRBD1. The germline V gene has CDR1 MNHEY and CDR2 SMNVEV (reference sequence). The J segment lost 1 base and the V segment lost 6 bases, leaving 5 bases of the junction unmatched. The CDR3 covers 14 residues. The CDR3 bases are TGTGCCAGCAGGATCAGACAGGGGAACACTGAAGCTTTCTTT. Encoded protein: CASRIRQGNTEAFF.

This chain connects TRBV7-8 to TRBJ1-5; tentatively, D is TRBD1 (6 bases). Germline V CDR1 and CDR2: SGHVS, FQNEAQ. Deletions cut 2 bases from V and 0 bases from J, with 11 bases between. The CDR3 is made up of 16 amino acids. As DNA, the CDR3 is TGTGCCAGCAGCTTAAGTATCAGGGGTAGCAATCAGCCCCAGCATTTT. Translated: CASSLSIRGSNQPQHF.

The chain couples TRBV5-1 to TRBJ1-4; D gene ambiguous. The V and J ends lost 3 bases and 0 bases respectively, with 3 bases between them. CDR3 size: 13 residues. The germline V gene encodes CDR1 SGHRS and CDR2 YFSETQ. This chain's CDR3 is CASSSTTNEKLFF. In nucleotides, the CDR3 is TGCGCCAGCAGCTCAACAACTAATGAAAAACTGTTTTTT.

This clone was detected once. J is TRBJ1-1 and V is TRBV20-1, with D uncertain. Between the trimmed V and J ends, which lost 2 bases and 2 bases, there was a span of 3 bases. The CDR3 length is 11 residues. Germline V gene sequence: CDR1 DFQATT, CDR2 SNEGSKA (reference sequence). The CDR3 spells CSARRNTEAFF. DNA of the CDR3: TGCAGTGCTAGAAGAAACACTGAAGCTTTCTTT.

The chain recombines TRBV9 with TRBJ2-2; D may be TRBD1 (5 bases). The V end was cut by 3 bases, the J end by 1 base, with 16 bases between. CDR1 is SGDLS, CDR2 YYNGEE, per germline. The CDR3 is 17 residues long. The CDR3 loop reads CASSARRVMLNTGELFF. CDR3 sequence (DNA): TGTGCCAGCAGCGCTCGCAGGGTCATGTTGAACACCGGGGAGCTGTTTTTT. The whole variable domain, remainder taken from reference TRBV9 and TRBJ2-2, is DSGVTQTPKHLITATGQRVTLRCSPRSGDLSVYWYQQSLDQGLQFLIQYYNGEERAKGNILERFSAQQFPDLHSELNLSSLELGDSALYFCASSARRVMLNTGELFFGEGSRLTVL.

The rearrangement links TRBV6-6 to TRBJ2-7; D perhaps matches TRBD2 (5 bases). V was clipped by 3 bases and J by 6 bases, with 12 bases between them. The CDR3 loop spans 13 amino acids. Germline V gene sequence: CDR1 MNHNY, CDR2 SVGAGI (reference sequence). The CDR3 is CASSYAGRGEQYF. The CDR3 nucleotides read TGTGCCAGCAGTTATGCAGGCCGGGGCGAGCAGTACTTC.

The chain couples TRBV30 to TRBJ2-3; 8 bases agree with TRBD2. Germline-derived CDR1 and CDR2 are GTSNPN and SVGIG (reference sequence). The CDR3 runs to 14 residues. V lost 5 bases and J lost 0; bases outside the gene matches: 4. In DNA form, the CDR3 reads TGTGCCTGGGATAGCGGGACTAGCACAGATACGCAGTATTTT. It codes for CAWDSGTSTDTQYF.

The table lists this clone with a few counts. V is TRBV10-3 and J is TRBJ1-3; D is uncertain. Germline assignment: CDR1 ENHRY and CDR2 SYGVKD. The CDR3 covers 11 residues. Trimming shortened V by 4 bases and J by 4 bases, and 2 bases separated the two germline ends. CDR3 nucleotides: TGTGCCATCAGTGGAGGAAACACCATATATTTT. It encodes CAISGGNTIYF.